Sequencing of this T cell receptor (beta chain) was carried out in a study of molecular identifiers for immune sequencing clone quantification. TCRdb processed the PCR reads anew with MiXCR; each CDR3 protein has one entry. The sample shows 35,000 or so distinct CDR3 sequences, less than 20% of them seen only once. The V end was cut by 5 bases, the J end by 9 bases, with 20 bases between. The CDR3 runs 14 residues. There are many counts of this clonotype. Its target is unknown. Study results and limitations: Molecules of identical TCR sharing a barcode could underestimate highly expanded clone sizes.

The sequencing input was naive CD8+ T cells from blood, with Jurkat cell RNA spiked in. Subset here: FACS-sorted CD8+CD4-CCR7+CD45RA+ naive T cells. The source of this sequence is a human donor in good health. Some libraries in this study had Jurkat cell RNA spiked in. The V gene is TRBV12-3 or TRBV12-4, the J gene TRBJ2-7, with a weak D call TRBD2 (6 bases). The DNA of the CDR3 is TGTGCCAGCAGTGGGGCCTATGCTATGGGAGGGCAGTACTTC. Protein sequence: CASSGAYAMGGQYF.